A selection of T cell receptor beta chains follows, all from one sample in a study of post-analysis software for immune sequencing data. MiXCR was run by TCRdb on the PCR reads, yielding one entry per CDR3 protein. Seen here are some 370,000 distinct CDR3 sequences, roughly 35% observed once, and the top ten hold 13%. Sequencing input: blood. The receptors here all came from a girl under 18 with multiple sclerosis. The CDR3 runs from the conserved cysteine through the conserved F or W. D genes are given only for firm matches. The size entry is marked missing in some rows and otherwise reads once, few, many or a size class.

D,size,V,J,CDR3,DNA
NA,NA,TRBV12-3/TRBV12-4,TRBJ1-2,CASSSLWFYGYTF,TGTGCCAGCAGTTCCTTATGGTTCTATGGCTACACCTTC
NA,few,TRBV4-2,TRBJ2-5,CASQGSGQETQYF,TGTGCCAGCCAGGGGTCGGGGCAAGAGACCCAGTACTTC
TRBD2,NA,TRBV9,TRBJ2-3,CASSGAGEDTQYF,TGTGCCAGCAGCGGAGCGGGGGAAGATACGCAGTATTTT
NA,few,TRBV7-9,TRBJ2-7,CASSSEERSYEQYF,TGTGCCAGCAGCTCCGAGGAACGGTCCTACGAGCAGTACTTC
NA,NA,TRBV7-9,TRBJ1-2,CASNPLGLDGYTF,TGTGCCAGCAACCCCCTAGGGCTTGATGGCTACACCTTC
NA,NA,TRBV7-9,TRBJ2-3,CASSLNRGRTDTQYF,TGTGCCAGCAGCTTAAATCGGGGGCGCACAGATACGCAGTATTTT
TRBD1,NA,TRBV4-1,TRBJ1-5,CASRGTGWNQPQHF,TGCGCCAGCAGGGGGACAGGGTGGAATCAGCCCCAGCATTTT
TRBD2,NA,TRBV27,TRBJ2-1,CASRSTSGLENEQFF,TGTGCCAGCAGATCCACTAGCGGACTTGAAAATGAGCAGTTCTTC
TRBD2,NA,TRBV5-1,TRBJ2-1,CAGSLATALGLAGGRGEQFF,TGCGCCGGCAGCTTGGCGACAGCCCTGGGTCTAGCGGGGGGCCGTGGTGAGCAGTTCTTC
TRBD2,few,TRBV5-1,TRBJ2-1,CASRGASGGLDEQFF,TGCGCCAGCAGGGGCGCTAGCGGGGGTCTCGATGAGCAGTTCTTC
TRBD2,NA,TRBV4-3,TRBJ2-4,CASSQDVRGVLNIQYF,TGCGCCAGCAGCCAAGATGTACGGGGGGTATTAAACATTCAGTACTTC
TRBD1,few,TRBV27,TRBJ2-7,CASRYSGTGYEQYF,TGTGCCAGCAGATACTCCGGGACAGGGTACGAGCAGTACTTC
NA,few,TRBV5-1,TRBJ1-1,CASTPVGGANTEAFF,TGCGCCAGCACCCCTGTGGGGGGCGCAAACACTGAAGCTTTCTTT
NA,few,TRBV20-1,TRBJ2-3,CSAPGQPNTDTQYF,TGCAGTGCTCCCGGACAGCCTAACACAGATACGCAGTATTTT
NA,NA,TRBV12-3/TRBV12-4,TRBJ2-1,CASSLARGGNNEQFF,TGTGCCAGCAGTTTAGCCAGGGGGGGGAACAATGAGCAGTTCTTC
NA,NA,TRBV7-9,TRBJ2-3,CASSLGVMRGRTDTQYF,TGTGCCAGCAGCTTGGGGGTGATGCGGGGAAGGACAGATACGCAGTATTTT
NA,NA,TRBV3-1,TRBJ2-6,CASSQSSGANVLTF,TGTGCCAGCAGCCAAAGCTCTGGGGCCAACGTCCTGACTTTC
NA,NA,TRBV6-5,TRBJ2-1,CASSLYRDGYNEQFF,TGTGCCAGCAGTTTATACAGGGACGGTTACAATGAGCAGTTCTTC
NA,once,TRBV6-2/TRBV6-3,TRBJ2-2,CASSYSGPAAYTPSTGELFF,TGTGCCAGCAGTTACTCGGGACCGGCAGCCTATACCCCGAGCACCGGGGAGCTGTTTTTT
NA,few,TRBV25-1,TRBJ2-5,CASSKAGLLLTQYF,TGTGCCAGCAGTAAGGCAGGGCTACTCCTGACCCAGTACTTC